This record covers a single T cell receptor (beta chain). Its antigen is not known. The data are from a study of CD8+CD57+ T cells in acquired aplastic anemia. Study-wide results and caveats: Patients had approximately 29 CD8+ CDR3 sequences in common with controls (the shared set).

The use of genomic DNA as template underpinned the TCR beta VDJ and CDR3 profiling. MiXCR was run by TCRdb on the reads, yielding one entry per CDR3 protein. The table shows 150,000 to 200,000 distinct CDR3 sequences, with less than 50% occurring only once. Sequenced patients had shown CD8+CD57+ cell expansion by flow cytometry. Trimming pared 3 bases from V and 4 bases from J, leaving 9 bases between. Germline V gene data show CDR1 as LNHDA and CDR2 as SQIVND (reference sequence). This CDR3 is 14 amino acids long. Sequencing used sorted CD4+, CD8+, or CD8+CD57+ T cells (not recorded which) from PBMCs. The sequence was obtained from a human donor with aplastic anemia. The V call is TRBV19, the J call TRBJ1-4, with a weak D call TRBD1 (5 bases). The CDR3 DNA sequence: TGTGCCAGTAGTATGAGACAGAATAATGAAAAACTGTTTTTT. Protein product: CASSMRQNNEKLFF. The full variable domain, completed using reference TRBV19 and TRBJ1-4, is DGGITQSPKYLFRKEGQNVTLSCEQNLNHDAMYWYRQDPGQGLRLIYYSQIVNDFQKGDIAEGYSVSREKKESFPLTVTSAQKNPTAFYLCASSMRQNNEKLFFGSGTQLSVL.